One sample yielded the 26 T cell receptor beta chains listed below, sequenced in a study of T cells in Graves' hyperthyroidism and ophthalmopathy (dated 2019 in TCRdb). The library was produced with multiplex PCR. Sequencing was performed on an Illumina HiSeq 2000. The TCR beta CDR3 regions were amplified from RNA transcripts. The TCR CDR3 was subjected to a first round of RT-PCR using the HTBI primer set and the Qiagen OneStep RT-PCR kit. TCRdb took the public reads, trimmed them with fastp at Q25, ran MiXCR for clone calling and kept in-frame beta chains. Identical CDR3 proteins give one entry, which carries the most common genes and DNA. The sample table contains approximately 520,000 distinct CDR3 sequences; only one count was recorded for roughly 24% of them. The top ten clonotypes cover 10% to 12% of the sample. Source material: blood. These receptors were collected from a woman in her thirties with Graves' ophthalmopathy.

Many counts were recorded for this clonotype. The rearrangement links TRBV19 to TRBJ2-7; 11 bases map to TRBD1. This CDR3 has 16 residues. CDR1 is LNHDA, CDR2 SQIVND, per germline (reference sequence). V shed 4 bases and J 1 base; nucleotides not matched to a gene: 6. The CDR3 DNA sequence: TGTGCCAGTAGTACCGAGGGACAGGGGGGATCCTACGAGCAGTACTTC. It encodes CASSTEGQGGSYEQYF.

In this sample, this clonotype turned up many times. The chain is built from TRBV6-5 and TRBJ2-5; D gene ambiguous. Trimming pared 2 bases from V and 5 bases from J, leaving 9 bases between. Germline V gene lookup returns CDR1 MNHEY and CDR2 SVGAGI. CDR3 size: 13 residues. CDR3 sequence (DNA): TGTGCCAGCAGTTACCTTAGGACGGAGACCCAGTACTTC. Translating gives CASSYLRTETQYF.

This clonotype was counted many times. The chain is built from TRBV27 and TRBJ2-2, with 10 bases lining up with TRBD1. After removal of 6 bases from V and 3 bases from J, the junction contained 4 bases not matched to a gene. The germline CDR1 and CDR2 sequences are MNHEY and SMNVEV (reference sequence). The CDR3 spans 15 residues. CDR3 protein: CASRIGQGDTGELFF. In DNA form, the CDR3 reads TGTGCCAGCAGGATTGGACAGGGGGACACCGGGGAGCTGTTTTTT.

There are many counts of this clonotype. The CDR3: CAYRDRSYEQYF. In DNA form, the CDR3 reads TGTGCCTACCGGGACAGATCGTACGAGCAGTACTTC. V gene TRBV30 combines with J gene TRBJ2-7; 7 nucleotides match TRBD1. CDR1 is GTSNPN and CDR2 is SVGIG in the germline V gene (reference sequence). The CDR3 totals 12 residues. V gave up 7 bases and J gave up 4 bases; unmatched junction bases: 7.

This clonotype was counted at least ten times. A much larger clone differs by one base, so this may be a read error. The V gene is TRBV12-3 or TRBV12-4, the J gene TRBJ2-7; D gene ambiguous. This CDR3 contains 14 residues. As DNA, the CDR3 is TGTGCCAGCAGTCCTCCGACACTCTCCTGCGAGCAGTACTTC. This sequence encodes CASSPPTLSCEQYF.

This clonotype has at least ten counts. V is TRBV29-1 and J is TRBJ1-1; D is perhaps TRBD1 (6 bases). The CDR3 loop spans 16 amino acids. The V end was cut by 5 bases, the J end by 0 bases, with 19 bases between. Germline V gives CDR1 SQVTM, CDR2 ANQGSEA. The chain's CDR3 is CSVPKTPGDLNTEAFF. DNA for the CDR3: TGCAGCGTTCCAAAAACCCCAGGGGACTTGAACACTGAAGCTTTCTTT.

This sequence joins TRBV6-5 and TRBJ2-5; perhaps TRBD2 as D (6 bases). The CDR3 length is 15 residues. The germline gives CDR1 MNHEY, CDR2 SVGAGI. V was pared by 0 bases and J by 5 bases, with 13 bases between. CDR3 sequence reads: CASSYSGGIVETQYF. For the CDR3, the DNA is TGTGCCAGCAGTTACTCGGGGGGAATAGTGGAGACCCAGTACTTC.

This clonotype was seen ten or more times. V is TRBV7-2 and J is TRBJ2-7; TRBD2 agrees at 7 bases. Germline trimming cut 0 bases from V and 2 bases from J; bases unmatched to any gene: 4. Germline assignment: CDR1 SGHTA and CDR2 FQGNSA. The CDR3 runs to 15 residues. CDR3 nucleotide sequence: TGTGCCAGCAGCTTAGCGTACGGGGGGACCTACGAGCAGTACTTC. Encoded protein: CASSLAYGGTYEQYF.

This clonotype was found many times. The rearrangement uses TRBV27 and TRBJ2-7; possible D gene TRBD1, 7 bases. The CDR3 is 16 amino acids. Germline-derived CDR1 and CDR2 are MNHEY and SMNVEV (reference sequence). Trimming shortened V by 7 bases and J by 0 bases, and 19 bases separated the two germline ends. The CDR3 DNA reads TGTGCCAGCAAATCTCTCGACAGGGACTCCTCCTACGAGCAGTACTTC. Encoded protein: CASKSLDRDSSYEQYF.

This clonotype turned up a few times. The rearrangement links TRBV7-9 to TRBJ1-2, with D uncertain. V was pared by 1 base and J by 4 bases, with 7 bases between. This CDR3 contains 13 residues. Germline V gene data show CDR1 as SEHNR and CDR2 as FQNEAQ (reference sequence). CDR3 nucleotide sequence: TGTGCCAGCAGCTTAGGTCGGTCCTATGGCTACACCTTC. It translates to CASSLGRSYGYTF.

The table lists this clonotype with a few counts. The chain carries TRBV6-2 or TRBV6-3 and TRBJ2-7; 7 bases agree with TRBD2. J lost 0 bases, V lost 6 bases, and 5 bases had no gene match. This CDR3 has 14 residues. Germline-derived CDR1 and CDR2 are MNHEY and SVGEGT. CDR3 in DNA: TGTGCCAGCAGACACCGGGACTACTCCTACGAGCAGTACTTC. Amino acids: CASRHRDYSYEQYF.

The table lists this clonotype with many counts. V and J are TRBV20-1 and TRBJ2-5; 8 bases align to TRBD2. The CDR3 spans 11 residues. Per germline, CDR1 DFQATT and CDR2 SNEGSKA (reference sequence). The CDR3 sequence: CRPGDLAGQYF. CDR3 bases: TGCAGACCAGGGGATCTAGCGGGCCAGTACTTC.

This clonotype was found many times. The chain employs TRBV19 and TRBJ1-1, with 7 positions matching TRBD1. J gave up 1 base and V 6 bases, and 8 bases lay outside the gene matches. Germline CDR1 and CDR2: LNHDA and SQIVND (reference sequence). The length of the CDR3 is 15 residues. CDR3 sequence: CASRTRQGANTEAFF. The CDR3 DNA reads as TGTGCCAGTAGAACCCGACAGGGAGCGAACACTGAAGCTTTCTTT.

This clonotype occurred many times. V is TRBV6-5 and J is TRBJ2-2, with 7 bases fitting TRBD1. This CDR3 is 16 amino acids long. CDR1 is MNHEY and CDR2 is SVGAGI in the germline V gene. V shed 5 bases and J 6 bases; nucleotides not matched to a gene: 12. The CDR3 loop is CASSHNRGWESGELFF. CDR3 DNA: TGTGCCAGCAGTCACAACAGGGGTTGGGAGTCCGGGGAGCTGTTTTTT.

This clonotype was observed at least ten times. V usage is TRBV11-1 and J usage is TRBJ1-1; D is undetermined. The CDR3 is 12 residues long. V lost 2 bases and J lost 8, with 9 bases in between. Germline CDR1 reads SGHAT; CDR2 reads FQDESV (reference sequence). The CDR3 nucleotides read TGTGCCAGCAGCTTAAGTCCCGTCGAAGCTTTCTTT. This gives the protein CASSLSPVEAFF.

The chain links TRBV7-3 to TRBJ1-1, with no clear D. Germline loops: CDR1 SGHTA, CDR2 FQGTGA. The CDR3 has 14 residues. V gave up 5 bases and J gave up 11 bases, with 21 bases separating them. CDR3 in DNA: TGTGCCAGCAGCGCCAACCCCGGGGTCTTGGATGCTTTCTTT. It specifies CASSANPGVLDAFF. The entire variable domain, with the rest obtained from reference TRBV7-3 and TRBJ1-1, is as follows: GAGVSQTPSNKVTEKGKYVELRCDPISGHTALYWYRQSLGQGPEFLIYFQGTGAADDSGLPNDRFFAVRPEGSVSTLKIQRTERGDSAVYLCASSANPGVLDAFFGQGTRLTVV.

This clonotype was seen just once. The chain has TRBV5-1 and TRBJ1-1, with unresolved D. The V gene's germline CDR1 is SGHRS and CDR2 YFSETQ. This CDR3 region has 13 residues. CDR3 nucleotides: TGCGTCAGTCAAACCCGACCAGACACTGAAGCTTTCTTT. Protein product: CVSQTRPDTEAFF.

This clonotype appeared many times. The chain carries TRBV20-1 and TRBJ1-1; D remains ambiguous. The CDR3 loop spans 12 amino acids. The germline V and J ends were trimmed by 0 bases and 8 bases, with 10 bases remaining between them. The germline V gene has CDR1 DFQATT and CDR2 SNEGSKA (reference sequence). DNA of the CDR3: TGCAGTGCTAGAGATCCACGGAGCGAAGCTTTCTTT. Its translation is CSARDPRSEAFF.

This clonotype was seen at least ten times. V is TRBV12-3 or TRBV12-4 and J is TRBJ2-5, with TRBD2 as a possible D gene (6 bases). Trimming shortened V by 3 bases and J by 4 bases, and 12 bases separated the two germline ends. The CDR3 is 14 residues long. The CDR3 sequence is CASSLAGPPETQYF. CDR3 DNA sequence: TGTGCCAGCAGTTTGGCGGGACCCCCAGAGACCCAGTACTTC.

This clonotype was detected ten times or more. The CDR3 loop reads CASSKSTENTEAFF. CDR3 nucleotides: TGTGCCAGTAGTAAAAGCACGGAGAACACTGAAGCTTTCTTT. The V and J genes are TRBV19 and TRBJ1-1; no clear D gene. Trimming pared 4 bases from V and 1 base from J, leaving 10 bases between. The CDR3 length is 14 residues. From germline, CDR1 is LNHDA and CDR2 SQIVND (reference sequence).

This clonotype showed up many times. The V and J genes are TRBV19 and TRBJ2-2; TRBD2 might be the D (5 bases). The CDR3 has 15 amino acids. Trimming removed 7 bases at V and 4 bases at J, with 16 bases between. Looked up from germline, CDR1 is LNHDA and CDR2 is SQIVND (reference sequence). CDR3 bases: TGTGCCAGTAATTCTCTAGCCGGTTCCACCGGGGAGCTGTTTTTT. Protein product: CASNSLAGSTGELFF. Complete variable domain (other parts from reference TRBV19 and TRBJ2-2): DGGITQSPKYLFRKEGQNVTLSCEQNLNHDAMYWYRQDPGQGLRLIYYSQIVNDFQKGDIAEGYSVSREKKESFPLTVTSAQKNPTAFYLCASNSLAGSTGELFFGEGSRLTVL.

This clonotype was seen ten or more times. The chain's CDR3 is CASSLTGMTYGYTF. The CDR3 coding sequence is TGTGCCAGCAGTTTGACAGGGATGACCTATGGCTACACCTTC. This chain uses TRBV28 with TRBJ1-2; 7 bases match TRBD1. The CDR3 extends over 14 amino acids. Per the germline V gene, CDR1 is MDHEN and CDR2 is SYDVKM. V shed 3 bases, J shed 4 bases, and the junction held 5 bases outside the gene matches.

The table lists this clonotype with many counts. This chain joins TRBV11-2 and TRBJ1-6, with D possibly matching TRBD1 (6 bases). CDR1 SGHAT and CDR2 FQNNGV come from the germline V gene. Between the trimmed V and J ends, which lost 3 bases and 10 bases, there was a span of 16 bases. The CDR3 consists of 15 residues. The DNA for the CDR3 is TGTGCCAGCAGCTTTAGACAGGAAGGAGGCTCACCCCTCCACTTT. Its protein is CASSFRQEGGSPLHF.

This clonotype was counted at least ten times. This chain joins TRBV12-3 or TRBV12-4 and TRBJ2-7; D is tentatively TRBD1 or TRBD2 (5 bases each). The CDR3 extends over 17 amino acids. Deletions cut 3 bases from V and 2 bases from J, with 20 bases between. The CDR3 coding sequence is TGTGCCAGCAGTTTCCTTTCTACCGGGACGTCTGCCTACGAGCAGTACTTC. Amino acid sequence: CASSFLSTGTSAYEQYF.

This sequence joins TRBV12-3 or TRBV12-4 and TRBJ1-2; D is possibly TRBD1 (6 bases). This CDR3 region has 16 residues. Between the trimmed V and J ends, which lost 5 bases and 1 base, there was a span of 17 bases. CDR3 nucleotides: TGTGCCAGCAGTAAGTACCGGGACACTCATAACTATGGCTACACCTTC. The encoded protein is CASSKYRDTHNYGYTF.

The sample holds many counts of this clonotype. The gene calls are TRBV28 and TRBJ1-2; D not certain. This CDR3 spans 11 amino acids. Trimming took off 6 bases at V and 5 bases at J, with 7 bases between the two ends. Germline V gene sequence: CDR1 MDHEN, CDR2 SYDVKM. In nucleotides, the CDR3 is TGTGCCAGCAGGGTCACTTATGGCTACACCTTC. It codes for CASRVTYGYTF.